Listed below are T cell receptor beta chains from one sample, sequenced in a study of early T cells in non-severe SARS-CoV-2 infection. One entry per CDR3 protein results from TCRdb running MiXCR on the 5' RACE reads. This sample yields some 83,000 distinct CDR3 sequences, of which about 10% are seen a single time; 6.5% to 9% belongs to the top ten. The source material was whole blood, sampled at baseline. These receptor sequences come from an adult who was a healthcare worker with PCR-confirmed SARS-CoV-2 infection or an uninfected control (not recorded which). CDR3s include the opening cysteine and the closing phenylalanine or tryptophan. The order of the fields is CDR3 length, V gene, D gene, J gene, clone size, CDR3 DNA, CDR3 protein. The D gene is left open where the match is weak. Some rows mark clone size as missing; the rest say once, few, many or name a class of expanded clone.

length: 13
V: TRBV20-1
D: TRBD2
J: TRBJ2-2
size: few
DNA: TGCAGTGCAGGCGGGAGGGTGTTGGGGGAGCTGTTTTTT
CDR3: CSAGGRVLGELFF

length: 18
V: TRBV4-2
D: TRBD2
J: TRBJ2-1
size: .
DNA: TGTGCCAGCAGCCCCCGCGGGGCTAGCGGCCTAGAGGACAATGAGCAGTTCTTC
CDR3: CASSPRGASGLEDNEQFF

length: 12
V: TRBV2
D: .
J: TRBJ2-7
size: few
DNA: TGTGCCAGCACCTTCCTAACCTACGAGCAGTACTTC
CDR3: CASTFLTYEQYF

length: 13
V: TRBV7-2
D: .
J: TRBJ1-1
size: many
DNA: TGTGCCAGCAGCCCCCGGGAGGCAGGAAGAGCTTTCTTT
CDR3: CASSPREAGRAFF

length: 15
V: TRBV3-1
D: .
J: TRBJ2-1
size: few
DNA: TGTGCCAGCAGCCGACGGAAGAGCTCCTACAATGAGCAGTTCTTC
CDR3: CASSRRKSSYNEQFF

length: 12
V: TRBV28
D: TRBD1
J: TRBJ1-1
size: .
DNA: TGTGCCAGCAGACAGGGGTATACTGAAGCTTTCTTT
CDR3: CASRQGYTEAFF

length: 15
V: TRBV9
D: TRBD2
J: TRBJ2-5
size: .
DNA: TGTGCCAGCAGCGCCCAAGGGACTAGCAGAGGGACCCAGTACTTC
CDR3: CASSAQGTSRGTQYF

length: 12
V: TRBV20-1
D: TRBD2
J: TRBJ2-4
size: .
DNA: TGCAGTGGTACTGCGGGGGTGAACATTCAGTACTTC
CDR3: CSGTAGVNIQYF

length: 13
V: TRBV27
D: .
J: TRBJ2-5
size: .
DNA: TGTGCCAGCAGTTTCACACCGCAAGAGACCCAGTACTTC
CDR3: CASSFTPQETQYF

length: 12
V: TRBV14
D: .
J: TRBJ1-1
size: .
DNA: TGTGCCAGCGGGCCAGGGAACACTGAAGCTTTCTTT
CDR3: CASGPGNTEAFF

length: 15
V: TRBV27
D: .
J: TRBJ2-5
size: many
DNA: TGTGCCAGCAGTTTCGCAGCGGAGCCTTGGGAGACCCAGTACTTC
CDR3: CASSFAAEPWETQYF

length: 15
V: TRBV7-6
D: .
J: TRBJ2-1
size: few
DNA: TGTGCCAGCAGCCCCTACTCGCGTGAGACTCATGAGCAGTTCTTC
CDR3: CASSPYSRETHEQFF

length: 12
V: TRBV2
D: TRBD1
J: TRBJ1-1
size: .
DNA: TGTGCCAGCAGCGCGGGACAGGGGGGAGCTTTCTTT
CDR3: CASSAGQGGAFF

length: 12
V: TRBV20-1
D: .
J: TRBJ1-1
size: many
DNA: TGCAGTGCTGTCCAGGGTAGCACTGAAGCTTTCTTT
CDR3: CSAVQGSTEAFF

length: 13
V: TRBV7-7
D: .
J: TRBJ2-1
size: .
DNA: TGTGCCAGCAGCTTAGGTGTCGGAACAGAGCAGTTCTTC
CDR3: CASSLGVGTEQFF

length: 14
V: TRBV7-9
D: .
J: TRBJ2-1
size: medium-sized
DNA: TGTGCCAGCAGCCCCTGGGACTCCCTCACTGAGCAGTTCTTC
CDR3: CASSPWDSLTEQFF

length: 15
V: TRBV11-2
D: TRBD2
J: TRBJ2-3
size: many
DNA: TGTGCCAGCAGCTTCCAAGCGGGAGGCACAGATACGCAGTATTTT
CDR3: CASSFQAGGTDTQYF

length: 14
V: TRBV6-2/TRBV6-3
D: .
J: TRBJ2-7
size: many
DNA: TGTGCCAGCAGTTACGAGGGGGGGTCCTACGAGCAGTACTTC
CDR3: CASSYEGGSYEQYF

length: 14
V: TRBV7-9
D: TRBD2
J: TRBJ2-5
size: .
DNA: TGTGCCAGCAGCCCAGGTGGGGAGGGAGTGACCCAGTACTTC
CDR3: CASSPGGEGVTQYF

length: 15
V: TRBV9
D: TRBD1
J: TRBJ2-7
size: .
DNA: TGTGCCAGCAGCGTAGGACAGGGGCTCTCCTACGAGCAGTACTTC
CDR3: CASSVGQGLSYEQYF

length: 14
V: TRBV20-1
D: .
J: TRBJ2-5
size: few
DNA: TGCAGTGCTATGGACAGTCCCCTAAGAGGTCCCCAGTACTTC
CDR3: CSAMDSPLRGPQYF

length: 14
V: TRBV12-3/TRBV12-4
D: .
J: TRBJ1-2
size: few
DNA: TGTGCCAGCAGTTTCGGCGGAGGGTCCTATGGCTACACCTTC
CDR3: CASSFGGGSYGYTF